This TCR beta chain is drawn from a study of neoadjuvant nivolumab and ipilimumab in lung cancer. Overall study findings and caveats: TCR richness and clonality were higher in tumors than adjacent uninvolved lung.

Of note for this clone: Its antigen remains unknown.

V gave up 2 bases and J gave up 3 bases, with 14 bases separating them. The CDR3 consists of 15 residues. Germline V gene data show CDR1 as MNHEY and CDR2 as SVGAGI. Generated by immunoSEQ multiplex PCR, the TCRdb table keeps only in-frame clones and is missing some. The sample shows about 3,600 clones, around three quarters of them seen only once. This chain uses TRBV6-5 with TRBJ2-7; the D gene is possibly TRBD1 (5 bases). This specimen was peripheral blood, taken after neoadjuvant nivolumab, alone or with ipilimumab, at or shortly before surgery. This receptor was obtained from an adult with non-small cell lung cancer. The CDR3 region is CASSYPDRGFYEQYF. As DNA, the CDR3 is TGTGCCAGCAGTTACCCAGACAGAGGTTTCTACGAGCAGTACTTC.